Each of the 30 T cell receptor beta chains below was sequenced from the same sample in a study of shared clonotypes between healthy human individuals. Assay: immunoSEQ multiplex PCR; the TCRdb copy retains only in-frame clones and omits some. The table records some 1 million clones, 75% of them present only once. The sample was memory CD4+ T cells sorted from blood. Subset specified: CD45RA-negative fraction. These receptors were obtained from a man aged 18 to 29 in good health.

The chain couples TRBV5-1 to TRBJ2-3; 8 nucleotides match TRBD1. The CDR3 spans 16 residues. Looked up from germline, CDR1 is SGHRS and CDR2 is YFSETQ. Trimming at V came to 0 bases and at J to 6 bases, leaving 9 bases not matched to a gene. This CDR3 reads CASSLDSRGRPDTQYF. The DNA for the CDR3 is TGCGCCAGCAGCTTGGATTCCAGGGGGCGCCCCGATACGCAGTATTTT.

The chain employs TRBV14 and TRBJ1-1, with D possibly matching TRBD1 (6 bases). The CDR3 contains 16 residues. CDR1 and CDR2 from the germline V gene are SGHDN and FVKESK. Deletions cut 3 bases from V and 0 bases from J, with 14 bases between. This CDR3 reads CASSHVEGGMNTEAFF. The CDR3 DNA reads TGTGCCAGCAGCCACGTTGAGGGGGGGATGAACACTGAAGCTTTCTTT. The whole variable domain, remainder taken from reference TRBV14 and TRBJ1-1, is EAGVTQFPSHSVIEKGQTVTLRCDPISGHDNLYWYRRVMGKEIKFLLHFVKESKQDESGMPNNRFLAERTGGTYSTLKVQPAELEDSGVYFCASSHVEGGMNTEAFFGQGTRLTVV.

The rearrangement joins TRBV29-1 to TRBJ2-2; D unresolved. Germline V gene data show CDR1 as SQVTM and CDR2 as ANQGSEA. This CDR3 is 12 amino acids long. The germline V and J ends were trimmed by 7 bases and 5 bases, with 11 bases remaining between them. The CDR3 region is CSGVHRTGELFF. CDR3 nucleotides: TGCAGCGGAGTGCACCGGACCGGGGAGCTGTTTTTT.

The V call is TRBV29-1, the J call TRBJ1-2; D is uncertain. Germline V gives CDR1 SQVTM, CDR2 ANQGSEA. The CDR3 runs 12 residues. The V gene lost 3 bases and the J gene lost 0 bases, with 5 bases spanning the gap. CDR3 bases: TGCAGCGTTGAGGCCCCTAACTATGGCTACACCTTC. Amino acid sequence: CSVEAPNYGYTF.

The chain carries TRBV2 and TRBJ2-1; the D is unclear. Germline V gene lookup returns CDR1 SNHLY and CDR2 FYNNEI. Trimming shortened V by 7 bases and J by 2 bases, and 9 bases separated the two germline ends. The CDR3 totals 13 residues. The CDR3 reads CASTRLTYNEQFF. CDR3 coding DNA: TGTGCCAGCACCCGTTTAACCTACAATGAGCAGTTCTTC.

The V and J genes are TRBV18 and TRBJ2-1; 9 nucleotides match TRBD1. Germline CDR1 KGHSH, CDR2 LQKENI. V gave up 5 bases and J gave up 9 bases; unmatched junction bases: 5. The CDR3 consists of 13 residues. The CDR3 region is CASSEQGAGEQFF. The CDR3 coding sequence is TGTGCCAGCTCAGAACAGGGGGCAGGTGAGCAGTTCTTC.

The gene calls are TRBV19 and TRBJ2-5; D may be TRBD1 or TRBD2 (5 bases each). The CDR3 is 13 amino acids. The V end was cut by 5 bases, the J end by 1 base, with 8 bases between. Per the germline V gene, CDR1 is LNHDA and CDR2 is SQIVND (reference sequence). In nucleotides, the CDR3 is TGTGCCAGTAGTGGGGGTCCCCAAGAGACCCAGTACTTC. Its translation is CASSGGPQETQYF.

The CDR3 spells CASSYLGNYGYTF. Written as DNA, the CDR3 is TGTGCCAGCAGTTACCTGGGGAACTATGGCTACACCTTC. The J gene is TRBJ1-2, the V gene TRBV6-5; D not resolved. The CDR3 totals 13 residues. Per the germline V gene, CDR1 is MNHEY and CDR2 is SVGAGI. Trimming cost V 2 bases and J 2 bases, with 6 bases left between them.

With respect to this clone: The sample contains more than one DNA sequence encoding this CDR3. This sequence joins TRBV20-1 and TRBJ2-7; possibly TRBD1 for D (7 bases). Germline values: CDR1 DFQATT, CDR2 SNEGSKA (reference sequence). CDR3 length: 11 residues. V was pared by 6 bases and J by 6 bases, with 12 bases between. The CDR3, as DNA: TGCAGTGCCTCCCAGGGGGGCGAGCAGTACTTC. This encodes CSASQGGEQYF.

CDR3 sequence reads: CASSPIASGSEQYF. Written as DNA, the CDR3 is TGTGCCAGCAGTCCGATAGCTAGCGGGAGTGAGCAGTACTTC. The chain links TRBV27 to TRBJ2-7; 10 bases match TRBD2. V lost 5 bases and J lost 7; bases outside the gene matches: 8. From germline, CDR1 is MNHEY and CDR2 SMNVEV (reference sequence). This CDR3 is 14 amino acids long.

CDR3: CASRGTGGVHEQYF. The CDR3 bases are TGTGCCAGTAGGGGGACAGGGGGAGTCCACGAGCAGTACTTC. V usage is TRBV19 and J usage is TRBJ2-7, with 11 bases matching TRBD1. Germline trimming cut 6 bases from V and 5 bases from J; bases unmatched to any gene: 6. Per the germline V gene, CDR1 is LNHDA and CDR2 is SQIVND (reference sequence). The CDR3 length is 14 residues. The full variable domain, its missing parts supplied by reference TRBV19 and TRBJ2-7, is DGGITQSPKYLFRKEGQNVTLSCEQNLNHDAMYWYRQDPGQGLRLIYYSQIVNDFQKGDIAEGYSVSREKKESFPLTVTSAQKNPTAFYLCASRGTGGVHEQYFGPGTRLTVT.

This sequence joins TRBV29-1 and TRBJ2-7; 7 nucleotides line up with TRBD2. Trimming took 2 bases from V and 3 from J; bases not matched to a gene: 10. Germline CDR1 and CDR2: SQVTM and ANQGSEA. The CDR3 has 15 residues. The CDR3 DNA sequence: TGCAGCGTTGAAATACCTTCGCCGGGGGGCTACGAGCAGTACTTC. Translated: CSVEIPSPGGYEQYF.

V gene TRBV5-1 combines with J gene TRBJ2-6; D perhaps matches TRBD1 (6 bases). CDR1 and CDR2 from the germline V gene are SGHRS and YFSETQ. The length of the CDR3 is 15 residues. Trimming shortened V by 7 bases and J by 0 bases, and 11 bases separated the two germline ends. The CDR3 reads CASRQVYSGANVLTF. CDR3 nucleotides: TGCGCCAGCCGACAGGTTTACTCTGGGGCCAACGTCCTGACTTTC.

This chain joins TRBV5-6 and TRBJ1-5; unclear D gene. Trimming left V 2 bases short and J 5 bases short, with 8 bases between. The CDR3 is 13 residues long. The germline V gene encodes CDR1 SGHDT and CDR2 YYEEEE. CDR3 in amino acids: CASSFMPDQPQHF. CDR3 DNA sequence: TGTGCCAGCAGCTTCATGCCCGATCAGCCCCAGCATTTT.

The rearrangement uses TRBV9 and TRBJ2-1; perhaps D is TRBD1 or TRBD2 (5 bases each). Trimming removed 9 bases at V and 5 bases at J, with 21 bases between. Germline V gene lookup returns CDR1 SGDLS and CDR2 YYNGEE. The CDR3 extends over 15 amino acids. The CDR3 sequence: CANTDSGTDHNEQFF. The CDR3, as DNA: TGTGCCAATACAGACTCCGGGACCGACCACAATGAGCAGTTCTTC.

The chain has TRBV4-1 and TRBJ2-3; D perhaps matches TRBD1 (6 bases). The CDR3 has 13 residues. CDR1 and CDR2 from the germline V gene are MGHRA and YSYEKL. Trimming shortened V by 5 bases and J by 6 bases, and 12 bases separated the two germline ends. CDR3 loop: CASSKGQGDTQYF. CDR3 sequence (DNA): TGCGCCAGCAGCAAAGGTCAGGGGGATACGCAGTATTTT.

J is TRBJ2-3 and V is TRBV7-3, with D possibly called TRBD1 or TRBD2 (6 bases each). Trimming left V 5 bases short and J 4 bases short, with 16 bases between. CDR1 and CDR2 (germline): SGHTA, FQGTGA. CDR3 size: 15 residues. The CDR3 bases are TGTGCCAGCAGCCAGGCGGGGACAAAATCAGATACGCAGTATTTT. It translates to CASSQAGTKSDTQYF.

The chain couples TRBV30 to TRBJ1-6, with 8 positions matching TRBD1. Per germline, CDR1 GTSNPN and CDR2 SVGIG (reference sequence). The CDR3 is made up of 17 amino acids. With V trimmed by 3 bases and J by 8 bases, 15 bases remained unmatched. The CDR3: CAWRRTGLVGTYSPLHF. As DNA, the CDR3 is TGTGCCTGGAGGCGGACAGGGTTAGTAGGGACCTATTCACCCCTCCACTTT.

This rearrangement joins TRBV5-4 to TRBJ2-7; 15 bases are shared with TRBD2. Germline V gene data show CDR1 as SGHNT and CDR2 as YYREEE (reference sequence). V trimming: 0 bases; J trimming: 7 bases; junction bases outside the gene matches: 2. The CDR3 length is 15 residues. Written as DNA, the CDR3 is TGTGCCAGCAGCTTGGACGGACTAGCGGGAGGGGAGCAGTACTTC. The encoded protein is CASSLDGLAGGEQYF.

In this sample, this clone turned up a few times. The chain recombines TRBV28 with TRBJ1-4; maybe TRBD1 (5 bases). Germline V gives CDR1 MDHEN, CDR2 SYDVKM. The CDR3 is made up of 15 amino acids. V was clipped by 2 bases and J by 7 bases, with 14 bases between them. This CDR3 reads CASSLQGKGLEKLFF. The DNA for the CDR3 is TGTGCCAGCAGTTTACAGGGCAAAGGACTTGAAAAACTGTTTTTT. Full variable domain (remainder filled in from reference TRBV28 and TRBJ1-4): DVKVTQSSRYLVKRTGEKVFLECVQDMDHENMFWYRQDPGLGLRLIYFSYDVKMKEKGDIPEGYSVSREKKERFSLILESASTNQTSMYLCASSLQGKGLEKLFFGSGTQLSVL.

The CDR3 loop is CAWALNYGYTF. The DNA of the CDR3 is TGTGCCTGGGCCTTGAACTATGGCTACACCTTC. The genes are TRBV30 and TRBJ1-2; D unresolved. The CDR3 runs 11 residues. V lost 5 bases and J lost 2, with 6 bases in between. Germline V CDR1 and CDR2: GTSNPN, SVGIG (reference sequence).

CDR3 in DNA: TGTGCTAGTGGTTTGGCAGGGGGCAATGAGCAGTTCTTC. Translation gives CASGLAGGNEQFF. V is TRBV12-5 and J is TRBJ2-1, with 7 bases lining up with TRBD1. Germline values: CDR1 LGHNT, CDR2 FRNRAP. V was clipped by 1 base and J by 6 bases; unmatched bases: 0. The CDR3 contains 13 residues.

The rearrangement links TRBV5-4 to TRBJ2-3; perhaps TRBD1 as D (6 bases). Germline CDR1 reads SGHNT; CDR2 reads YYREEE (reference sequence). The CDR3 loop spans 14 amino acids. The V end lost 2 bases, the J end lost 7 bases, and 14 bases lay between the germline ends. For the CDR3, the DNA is TGTGCCAGCAGCTTTGTAGGGGGATCGTATACGCAGTATTTT. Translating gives CASSFVGGSYTQYF.

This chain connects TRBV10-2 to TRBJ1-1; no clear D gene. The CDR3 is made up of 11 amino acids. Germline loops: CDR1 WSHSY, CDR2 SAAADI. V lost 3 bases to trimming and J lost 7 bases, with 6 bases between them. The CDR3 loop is CASSDMYEAFF. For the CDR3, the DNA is TGCGCCAGCAGTGATATGTATGAAGCTTTCTTT.

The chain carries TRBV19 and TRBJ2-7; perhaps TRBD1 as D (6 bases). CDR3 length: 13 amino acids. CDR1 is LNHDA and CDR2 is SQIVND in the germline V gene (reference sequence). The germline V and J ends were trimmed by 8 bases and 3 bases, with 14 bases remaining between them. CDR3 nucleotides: TGTGCCAGTGGGCAGGGGAAGCACTACGAGCAGTACTTC. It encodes CASGQGKHYEQYF.

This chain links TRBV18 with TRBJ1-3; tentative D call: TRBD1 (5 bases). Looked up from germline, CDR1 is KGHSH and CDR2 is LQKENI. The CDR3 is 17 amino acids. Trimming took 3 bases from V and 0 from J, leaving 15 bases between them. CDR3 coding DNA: TGTGCCAGCTCACCCCTCCCCAGGGCCCCCTCTGGAAACACCATATATTTT. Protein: CASSPLPRAPSGNTIYF.

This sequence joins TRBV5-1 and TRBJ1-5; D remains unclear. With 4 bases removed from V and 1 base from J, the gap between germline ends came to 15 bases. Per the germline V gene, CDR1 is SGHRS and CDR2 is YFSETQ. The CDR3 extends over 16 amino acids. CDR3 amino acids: CASSLGPLGSNQPQHF. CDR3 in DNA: TGCGCCAGCAGCCTCGGACCCCTCGGCAGCAATCAGCCCCAGCATTTT.

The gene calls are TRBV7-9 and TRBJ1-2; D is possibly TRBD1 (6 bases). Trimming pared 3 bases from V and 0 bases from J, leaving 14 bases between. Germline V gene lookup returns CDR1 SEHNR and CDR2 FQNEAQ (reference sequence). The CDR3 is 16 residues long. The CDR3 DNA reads TGTGCCAGCAGCTTTGACAGGACCACCACTAACTATGGCTACACCTTC. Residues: CASSFDRTTTNYGYTF.

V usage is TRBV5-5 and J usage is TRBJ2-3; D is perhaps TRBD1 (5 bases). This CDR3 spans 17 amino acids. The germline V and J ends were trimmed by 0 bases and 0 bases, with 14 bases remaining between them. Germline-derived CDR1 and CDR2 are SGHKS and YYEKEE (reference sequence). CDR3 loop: CASSLGEGAASTDTQYF. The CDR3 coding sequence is TGTGCCAGCAGCTTGGGGGAAGGGGCGGCAAGCACAGATACGCAGTATTTT.

Written as DNA, the CDR3 is TGCGCCAGCAGCGGCTCCGGTGGAAACACCATATATTTT. This gives the protein CASSGSGGNTIYF. The chain employs TRBV5-1 and TRBJ1-3; D unclear. Deletions cut 4 bases from V and 3 bases from J, with 8 bases between. The CDR3 runs 13 residues. CDR1 and CDR2 from the germline V gene are SGHRS and YFSETQ.